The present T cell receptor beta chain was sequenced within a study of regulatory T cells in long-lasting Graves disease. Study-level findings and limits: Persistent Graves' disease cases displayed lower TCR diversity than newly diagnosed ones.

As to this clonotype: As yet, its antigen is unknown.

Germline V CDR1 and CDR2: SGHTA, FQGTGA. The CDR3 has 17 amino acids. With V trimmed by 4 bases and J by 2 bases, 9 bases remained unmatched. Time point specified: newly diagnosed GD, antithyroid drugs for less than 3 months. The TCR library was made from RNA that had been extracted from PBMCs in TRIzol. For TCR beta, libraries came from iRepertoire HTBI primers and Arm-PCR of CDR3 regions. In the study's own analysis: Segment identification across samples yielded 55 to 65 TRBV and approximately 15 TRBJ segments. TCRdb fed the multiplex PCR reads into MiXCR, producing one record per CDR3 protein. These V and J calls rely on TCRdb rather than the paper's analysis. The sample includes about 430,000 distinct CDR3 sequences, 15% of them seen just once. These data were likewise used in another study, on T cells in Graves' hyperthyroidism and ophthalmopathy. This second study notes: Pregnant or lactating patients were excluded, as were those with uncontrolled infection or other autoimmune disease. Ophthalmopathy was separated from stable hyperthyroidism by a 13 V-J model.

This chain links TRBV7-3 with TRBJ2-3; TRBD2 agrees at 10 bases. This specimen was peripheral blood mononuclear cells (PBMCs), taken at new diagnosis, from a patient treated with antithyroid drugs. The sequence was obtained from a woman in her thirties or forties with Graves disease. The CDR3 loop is CASSSLGTSDFTDTQYF. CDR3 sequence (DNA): TGTGCCAGCAGCTCCCTCGGGACTAGCGACTTCACAGATACGCAGTATTTT.